The rows below give T cell receptor beta chains drawn from one sample of a study of Ad26.COV2.S vaccination and SARS-CoV-2 variants. Sequencing used immunoSEQ multiplex PCR; TCRdb keeps in-frame clones, though not all of them. The repertoire holds around 320,000 clones, with about 85% as singletons. The input for sequencing was peripheral blood, taken in a trial of Ad26.COV2.S vaccine versus placebo. Receptor source: a person aged 18-60 years who received the Ad26.COV2.S COVID-19 vaccine or a placebo. The CDR3 runs from the conserved cysteine through the conserved F or W. Fields, in order: V gene, J gene, clone size, D gene, CDR3 DNA, CDR3 protein. D genes are given only for firm matches. Rows give clone size only sometimes, using once, few, many, or a class for an expanded clone.

TRBV6-5	TRBJ1-1	.	.	TGTGCCAGCATGAGGGCAACGGAAAGCACTGAAGCTTTCTTT	CASMRATESTEAFF
TRBV2	TRBJ1-2	.	TRBD1	TGTGCCAGCAGCACAGGGGTACTTGGCTACACCTTC	CASSTGVLGYTF
TRBV29-1	TRBJ2-1	.	TRBD1	TGCAGCGCAACGACAGGGTTCTCCTACAATGAGCAGTTCTTC	CSATTGFSYNEQFF
TRBV5-8	TRBJ1-4	.	.	TGTGCCAGCAGCGCGCAGGAGCCCTTTAATGAAAAACTGTTTTTT	CASSAQEPFNEKLFF
TRBV3-1/TRBV3-2	TRBJ2-3	.	.	TGTGCCACCGCCGCCGGGGGACACCTTACCATGGATACGCAGTATTTT	CATAAGGHLTMDTQYF
TRBV27	TRBJ2-7	.	.	TGTGCCAGCAGTCCGGACAGCTCCTACGAGCAGTACTTC	CASSPDSSYEQYF
TRBV5-1	TRBJ1-5	.	.	TGCGCCAGCAGCCTTATGACAGGAGCGGATCAGCCCCAGCATTTT	CASSLMTGADQPQHF
TRBV3-1/TRBV3-2	TRBJ2-1	.	.	TGTGCCAGCAGTCGACCTCAGGACGGCTCCTACAATGAGCAGTTCTTC	CASSRPQDGSYNEQFF
TRBV2	TRBJ2-7	.	TRBD1	TGTGCCAGCAGTGAAAAAGGTTGGGACAGGGAATTC	CASSEKGWDREF
TRBV2	TRBJ1-1	.	.	TGTGCCAGCAGTCCCCGGGGGGGCTTTGGTTTTGAAGCTTTCTTT	CASSPRGGFGFEAFF
TRBV2	TRBJ2-2	few	.	TGTGCCAGCAGGACCTCCGGGGAGCTGTTTTTT	CASRTSGELFF
TRBV6-5	TRBJ1-2	.	.	TGTGCCAGCAGTTACTCGGGCAGGGCCTTCTATGGCTACACCTTC	CASSYSGRAFYGYTF
TRBV6-5	TRBJ2-1	once	.	TGTGCCAGCATGGGAGGACGGCAGTTCTTC	CASMGGRQFF
TRBV20-1	TRBJ1-4	.	TRBD1	TGCAGTGCTAGTCCTAGACAGGGAATTGCTAATGAAAAACTGTTTTTT	CSASPRQGIANEKLFF
TRBV7-8	TRBJ1-1	.	.	TGTGCCAGTGGAAGACAGAACACTGAAGCTTTCTTT	CASGRQNTEAFF
TRBV7-6	TRBJ2-1	once	.	TGTGCCAGCAGCCCTCGGGAAGCGAACAATGAGCAGTTCTTC	CASSPREANNEQFF
TRBV9	TRBJ2-7	.	.	TGTGCCAGCAGCGCTCCAGGGTCCCCCTACGAGCAGTACTTC	CASSAPGSPYEQYF
TRBV5-5	TRBJ2-3	.	.	TGTGCCAGCAGCCTTGGAGTAGTAGCAGATACGCAGTATTTT	CASSLGVVADTQYF
TRBV5-4	TRBJ1-3	.	.	TGTGCCAGCAGCTGGGGAGGGCTTTCTGGAAACACCATATATTTT	CASSWGGLSGNTIYF
TRBV6-1	TRBJ1-4	.	.	TGTGCCAGCAGTGCCTGGCCCTTCGGGTCCCTAGAAGAAAAACTGTTTTTT	CASSAWPFGSLEEKLFF
TRBV5-1	TRBJ2-7	.	TRBD1	TGCGCCAGCAGCAGGGGACAGGGCTCCTACGAGCAGTACTTC	CASSRGQGSYEQYF
TRBV5-1	TRBJ1-1	.	.	TGCGCCAGCAGCTCGACGGGCACTGAAGCTTTCTTT	CASSSTGTEAFF
TRBV5-4	TRBJ2-3	.	TRBD2	TGTGCCAGCAGCCGCGGACTAGCGGGGGGAACAGATACGCAGTATTTT	CASSRGLAGGTDTQYF
TRBV5-5	TRBJ1-2	.	.	TGTGCCAGCAGCCTTCTCCTCAGGCTAGCTAACTATGGCTACACCTTC	CASSLLLRLANYGYTF
TRBV29-1	TRBJ2-7	once	TRBD1	TGCAGCTCCTCGGCGGGACAGGGGTACGAGCAGTACTTC	CSSSAGQGYEQYF
TRBV10-1	TRBJ1-1	.	.	TGCGCCAGCAGTGAGGCACCGGGCGGGGAAGCTTTCTTT	CASSEAPGGEAFF
TRBV5-1	TRBJ2-7	.	.	TGCGCCAGCAGCTTGTCGGCAGGGACTGCCTACGAGCAGTACTTC	CASSLSAGTAYEQYF
TRBV9	TRBJ2-1	.	TRBD1	TGTGCCAGCAGATCCAAAGGGGGCCATGAGCAGTTCTTC	CASRSKGGHEQFF
TRBV2	TRBJ1-1	.	.	TGTGCCAGCAGTGGTCAGGGGATGAACACTGAAGCTTTCTTT	CASSGQGMNTEAFF
TRBV4-1	TRBJ2-7	once	TRBD2	TGCGCCAGCAGCCACGAGATGACTAGCGCAACCTACGAGCAGTACTTC	CASSHEMTSATYEQYF
TRBV20-1	TRBJ1-5	.	.	TGTCGCAGGAACAATCAGCCCCAGCATTTT	CRRNNQPQHF
TRBV19	TRBJ1-5	.	TRBD1	TGTGCCAGTAAAACCCCTGACAGGGCCCGGGATCAGCCCCAGCATTTT	CASKTPDRARDQPQHF
TRBV10-2	TRBJ2-7	once	.	TGCGCCAGCAGTGAAATATTCAGGGACGAGCAGTACTTC	CASSEIFRDEQYF
TRBV7-9	TRBJ1-4	few	.	TGTGCCAGCAGCTTAGGGATACAGGGCTCGGGTAATGAAAAACTGTTTTTT	CASSLGIQGSGNEKLFF
TRBV18	TRBJ1-5	.	.	TGTGCCAGCTCATCACAGGAGAATCAGCCCCAGCATTTT	CASSSQENQPQHF
TRBV4-1	TRBJ2-7	.	.	TGCGCCAGCAGCGCCATACCAAGCTCCTACGAGCAGTACTTC	CASSAIPSSYEQYF
TRBV30	TRBJ1-5	.	.	TGTGCCTGGAGTGTACCTCAGAGCCATCAGCCCCAGCATTTT	CAWSVPQSHQPQHF
TRBV5-1	TRBJ1-2	.	TRBD1	TGCGCCAGCAGCGCGACAGGGGCCGGGATTCTGCCTGAGGTGGGCTACACCTTC	CASSATGAGILPEVGYTF
TRBV3-1/TRBV3-2	TRBJ2-2	.	TRBD2	TGTGCCAGCAGCCAAGATCCTAGCGGGGGAGCTACCGGGGAGCTGTTTTTT	CASSQDPSGGATGELFF
TRBV30	TRBJ1-1	.	.	TGTGCCTGGAGTGTCATGGGGAACACTGAAGCTTTCTTT	CAWSVMGNTEAFF
TRBV28	TRBJ1-6	few	.	TGTGCCAGCAGTTTGGTAACCTATAATTCACCCCTCCACTTT	CASSLVTYNSPLHF
TRBV6-1	TRBJ1-3	.	.	TGTGCCAGCAGTGAAGCGCCATCAAACACCATATATTTT	CASSEAPSNTIYF
TRBV5-1	TRBJ1-1	.	TRBD1	TGCGCCAGCAGCTTGGGACAGGGCTATACTGAAGCTTTCTTT	CASSLGQGYTEAFF
TRBV4-1	TRBJ2-1	.	TRBD1	TGCGCCAGCAGTGACAGGGGCGATGAGCAGTTCTTC	CASSDRGDEQFF
TRBV2	TRBJ1-1	.	TRBD1	TGTGCCAGCAGCTGGGACAGGGATTACACTGAAGCTTTCTTT	CASSWDRDYTEAFF
TRBV3-1/TRBV3-2	TRBJ2-3	.	TRBD1	TGTGCCAGCAGCCAAAGGGGGGGACAGGGGTCAGATACGCAGTATTTT	CASSQRGGQGSDTQYF
TRBV18	TRBJ1-1	.	.	TGTGCCAGCTCACCATACACTGAAGCTTTCTTT	CASSPYTEAFF
TRBV19	TRBJ2-7	.	.	TGTGCCAGTAGTAGGCAGGGCATCAGCGAGCAGTACTTC	CASSRQGISEQYF
TRBV5-1	TRBJ2-5	.	TRBD2	TGCGCCAGCAGCCGAAGACTAGCGGGGGGAAACCAAGAGACCCAGTACTTC	CASSRRLAGGNQETQYF
TRBV28	TRBJ1-5	.	TRBD1	TGTGCCAGTCTTACAGGGGGCTGGGGTCAGCCCCAGCATTTT	CASLTGGWGQPQHF
TRBV24-1	TRBJ2-2	.	TRBD1	TGTGCCACCAGTGATTCGATCTCCGGGACAGCGAACACCGGGGAGCTGTTTTTT	CATSDSISGTANTGELFF
TRBV2	TRBJ1-6	.	TRBD1	TGTGCCAGCAGCCGGGACAGGGGAGAGGGGTCACCCCTCCACTTT	CASSRDRGEGSPLHF
TRBV19	TRBJ1-6	many	.	TGTGCCAGTAGTATGAATAATTCACCCCTCCACTTT	CASSMNNSPLHF
TRBV11-3	TRBJ2-3	.	.	TGTGCCAGCAGCTTAGGACAGACAAGCACAGATACGCAGTATTTT	CASSLGQTSTDTQYF
TRBV2	TRBJ2-5	once	TRBD1	TGTGCCAGCAGTGTCATTATAGGGGACAGCCAAGAGACCCAGTACTTC	CASSVIIGDSQETQYF
TRBV9	TRBJ1-1	.	.	TGTGCCAGCAGCGCCAGGGGGAACACTGAAGCTTTCTTT	CASSARGNTEAFF
TRBV4-1	TRBJ1-5	.	.	TGCGCCAGCAGCCAAGATGAACTCGGGTCCGATAGCAATCAGCCCCAGCATTTT	CASSQDELGSDSNQPQHF
TRBV28	TRBJ1-2	.	.	TGTGCCAGCAGTACGGACCGCAGGGTAGCTAACTATGGCTACACCTTC	CASSTDRRVANYGYTF
TRBV5-1	TRBJ2-5	once	.	TGCGCCAGCAGCTTGGAACCGGCTGGGACCCAGTACTTC	CASSLEPAGTQYF
TRBV5-6	TRBJ2-3	.	TRBD2	TGTGCCAGCAGTCTACTAGCGGGTGGTCTGGGCACAGATACGCAGTATTTT	CASSLLAGGLGTDTQYF